A selection of T cell receptor beta chains follows, all from one sample in a study of T cells in Graves' hyperthyroidism and ophthalmopathy. TCRdb passed the multiplex PCR reads through MiXCR, listing each CDR3 protein once. The sample records under 550,000 distinct CDR3 sequences, roughly 15% being singletons. Specimen: blood. The receptor set was obtained from a woman aged 18-29 years with Graves' hyperthyroidism. The CDR3 runs from the conserved cysteine through the conserved F or W. The D gene is left open where the match is weak. Clone size is given for some rows only: seen once, a few or many times, or a class if the clone is expanded.

v_call	clone_size	d_call	j_call	cdr3_aa	cdr3_nt
TRBV6-4	.	TRBD1	TRBJ2-2	CASGTGETGELFF	TGTGCCAGCGGGACAGGGGAGACCGGGGAGCTGTTTTTT
TRBV7-6	few	TRBD1	TRBJ1-4	CASSPTGVGEKLFF	TGTGCCAGCAGCCCTACAGGGGTTGGTGAAAAACTGTTTTTT
TRBV19	few	TRBD1	TRBJ1-5	CASSPGQGLYQPQHF	TGTGCCAGTAGTCCGGGACAGGGACTTTATCAGCCCCAGCATTTT
TRBV6-1	many	TRBD2	TRBJ2-7	CASSEETSGDLYEQYF	TGTGCCAGCAGTGAGGAGACTAGCGGCGATCTCTACGAGCAGTACTTC
TRBV7-3	many	.	TRBJ1-2	CASSLNVETGYTF	TGTGCCAGCAGCTTAAATGTAGAAACTGGCTACACCTTC
TRBV6-1	many	TRBD1	TRBJ1-1	CASRDREGTEAFF	TGTGCCAGCAGAGACAGGGAAGGCACTGAAGCTTTCTTT
TRBV29-1	few	.	TRBJ2-7	CSVRVSGGYEQYF	TGCAGCGTTAGAGTGAGTGGAGGTTACGAGCAGTACTTC
TRBV7-2	many	.	TRBJ2-3	CASSQPGLGTDTQYF	TGTGCCAGCAGCCAACCGGGACTGGGCACAGATACGCAGTATTTT
TRBV11-2	few	TRBD2	TRBJ2-2	CASSPRTSPGELFF	TGTGCCAGCAGCCCCCGGACTAGCCCCGGGGAGCTGTTTTTT
TRBV5-1	many	.	TRBJ2-1	CASTGTSRYNEQFF	TGCGCCAGCACAGGGACGAGCCGATACAATGAGCAGTTCTTC
TRBV9	.	TRBD1	TRBJ2-5	CASSLPTGTGGETQYF	TGTGCCAGCAGCTTACCGACCGGGACAGGAGGGGAGACCCAGTACTTC
TRBV7-9	many	.	TRBJ2-1	CASSAQVSQFF	TGTGCCAGCAGCGCCCAGGTTTCTCAGTTCTTC
TRBV20-1	many	TRBD2	TRBJ2-5	CSARSSGETQYF	TGCAGTGCTAGGTCTAGCGGGGAGACCCAGTACTTC
TRBV13	many	.	TRBJ2-7	CASSFSLGTYEQYF	TGTGCCAGCAGCTTTAGCCTAGGGACCTACGAGCAGTACTTC
TRBV11-1	.	.	TRBJ1-1	CASSQPGGGEAFF	TGTGCCAGCAGCCAGCCTGGGGGGGGAGAAGCTTTCTTT
TRBV12-3/TRBV12-4	.	.	TRBJ2-1	CASSWRNEQFF	TGTGCCAGCAGTTGGAGGAATGAGCAGTTCTTC
TRBV5-1	.	.	TRBJ2-1	CASSLGRGEGSYNEQFF	TGCGCCAGCAGCTTGGGTCGCGGAGAAGGCTCCTACAATGAGCAGTTCTTC
TRBV7-3	.	.	TRBJ2-6	CASSPSRPGANVLTF	TGTGCCAGCAGCCCCAGCCGGCCTGGGGCCAACGTCCTGACTTTC
TRBV6-1	.	.	TRBJ2-1	CASSETHDREQFF	TGTGCCAGCAGTGAAACCCACGATCGTGAGCAGTTCTTC
TRBV2	many	.	TRBJ1-2	CASSESRRAGYTF	TGTGCCAGCAGTGAATCGCGGCGGGCTGGCTACACCTTC
TRBV11-2	few	.	TRBJ1-1	CASSSKGGPNTEAFF	TGTGCCAGCAGCTCCAAAGGGGGACCGAACACTGAAGCTTTCTTT
TRBV20-1	many	TRBD1	TRBJ2-7	CSASAGTGASHEQYF	TGCAGTGCCTCCGCGGGGACAGGGGCGTCCCACGAGCAGTACTTC
TRBV2	few	.	TRBJ1-3	CASSELLGAGNTIYF	TGTGCCAGCAGTGAACTTCTCGGGGCTGGAAACACCATATATTTT
TRBV7-9	few	.	TRBJ2-3	CASSLVETDTQYF	TGTGCCAGCAGCTTAGTTGAAACAGATACGCAGTATTTT
TRBV7-8	many	.	TRBJ1-2	CASSSFQTGYGYTF	TGTGCCAGCAGCTCATTCCAGACCGGCTATGGCTACACCTTC
TRBV28	many	.	TRBJ1-3	CASGFPTAAAIYF	TGTGCCAGCGGCTTCCCGACGGCGGCCGCCATATATTTT
TRBV29-1	.	.	TRBJ2-2	CSVDRTNTGELFF	TGCAGCGTTGACAGGACGAACACCGGGGAGCTGTTTTTT
TRBV9	.	TRBD2	TRBJ2-5	CASSVDLAGGRETQYF	TGTGCCAGCAGCGTAGATCTAGCGGGAGGTAGAGAGACCCAGTACTTC
TRBV6-1	few	.	TRBJ2-3	CASSQRAPSDWDTDTQYF	TGTGCCAGCAGCCAAAGGGCACCTAGCGATTGGGACACAGATACGCAGTATTTT
TRBV7-2	few	.	TRBJ1-5	CASSLDQGRGQPQHF	TGTGCCAGCAGCTTAGATCAGGGGAGGGGGCAGCCCCAGCATTTT
TRBV6-1	many	.	TRBJ2-2	CASTPGRRIGGGELFF	TGTGCCAGCACACCTGGGAGAAGGATTGGTGGCGGGGAGCTGTTTTTT
TRBV30	few	.	TRBJ1-3	CAWSVDFSGNTIYF	TGTGCCTGGAGTGTGGATTTCTCTGGAAACACCATATATTTT
TRBV4-1	few	.	TRBJ2-7	CASSQVSRSPIYEQYF	TGCGCCAGCAGCCAAGTCTCGCGTTCCCCTATCTACGAGCAGTACTTC
TRBV3-1	many	.	TRBJ1-5	CASSQDRQPQHF	TGTGCCAGCAGCCAAGATCGACAGCCCCAGCATTTT
TRBV9	few	.	TRBJ2-1	CASSVAGRDEQFF	TGTGCCAGCAGCGTAGCTGGCCGCGATGAGCAGTTCTTC
TRBV2	many	.	TRBJ2-2	CASRRDPAIDGELFF	TGTGCCAGCAGGCGGGACCCGGCCATCGACGGGGAGCTGTTTTTT
TRBV6-2/TRBV6-3	few	TRBD1	TRBJ2-1	CASRLTGYNEQFF	TGTGCCAGCAGGTTGACAGGGTACAATGAGCAGTTCTTC
TRBV6-5	many	.	TRBJ1-5	CASSYSGQTNQPQHF	TGTGCCAGCAGTTACTCGGGACAAACCAATCAGCCCCAGCATTTT
TRBV12-3/TRBV12-4	many	.	TRBJ1-1	CASGTPEGGLGTEAFF	TGTGCCAGCGGGACCCCGGAGGGGGGGCTGGGTACTGAAGCTTTCTTT
TRBV28	many	.	TRBJ1-2	CATYLFGAPQSHGYTF	TGTGCCACCTACCTCTTCGGAGCCCCTCAATCCCACGGCTACACCTTC
TRBV29-1	few	.	TRBJ2-1	CSVEGDSSSYNEQFF	TGCAGCGTTGAAGGAGACTCGAGCTCCTACAATGAGCAGTTCTTC